This passage covers 12 T cell receptor beta chains from one sample sequenced in a study of T cells after posttransplantation cyclophosphamide. Produced via immunoSEQ multiplex PCR; TCRdb's table is partial and in-frame only. Singletons are absent from the sample, which has under 45,000 clones. Specimen: PBMCs. The origin of the receptors is a man aged 25 to 40 in good health and a related stem cell transplant donor.

Only a few counts were recorded for this clone. Here the CDR3 reads CASSLTGSWVAEAFF. CDR3 DNA: TGTGCCAGCAGTTTGACAGGCTCGTGGGTCGCTGAAGCTTTCTTT. The rearrangement links TRBV27 to TRBJ1-1; tentative D call: TRBD1 (6 bases). Trimming shortened V by 3 bases and J by 6 bases, and 17 bases separated the two germline ends. CDR1 and CDR2 from the germline V gene are MNHEY and SMNVEV (reference sequence). The CDR3 sequence is 15 residues long.

The genes are TRBV5-1 and TRBJ2-3; possibly TRBD2 for D (6 bases). Trimming removed 5 bases from V and 0 bases from J, with 22 bases in between. This CDR3 comprises 18 residues. Germline V gene data show CDR1 as SGHRS and CDR2 as YFSETQ. CDR3 DNA: TGCGCCAGCAGGCTTTCTTCCCCCGGGACTCGTAGCACAGATACGCAGTATTTT. It is translated as CASRLSSPGTRSTDTQYF.

This clone was counted at least ten times. The V gene is TRBV28, the J gene TRBJ2-1, with 7 bases fitting TRBD2. CDR1 and CDR2 from the germline V gene are MDHEN and SYDVKM. The ends lost 6 bases at V and 4 bases at J; junction bases unmatched: 3. The CDR3 consists of 13 residues. Written as DNA, the CDR3 is TGTGCCAGCAGCCGGGGGGTTTACAATGAGCAGTTCTTC. Translated: CASSRGVYNEQFF.

This clone was counted ten times or more. V is TRBV12-3 or TRBV12-4 and J is TRBJ2-1, with 7 bases that match TRBD1. The trim removed 3 bases at V and 4 bases at J, leaving 3 bases unmatched. This CDR3 has 14 residues. CDR3 in amino acids: CASSFGTAYNEQFF. The CDR3 DNA reads TGTGCCAGCAGTTTCGGGACAGCTTACAATGAGCAGTTCTTC.

In its sample, this clone was seen a few times. The chain links TRBV7-2 to TRBJ2-5; 11 bases match TRBD2. V shed 6 bases, J shed 5 bases, and the junction held 8 bases outside the gene matches. The CDR3 is made up of 15 amino acids. Germline V gene sequence: CDR1 SGHTA, CDR2 FQGNSA. The CDR3 sequence: CASSFIAGGRETQYF. CDR3 sequence (DNA): TGTGCCAGCAGTTTCATAGCGGGGGGGCGGGAGACCCAGTACTTC.

This clone was counted many times. The rearrangement links TRBV24-1 to TRBJ2-5, with 9 positions matching TRBD1. The V gene end was trimmed by 0 bases and the J gene end by 4 bases; junction bases not matched to a gene: 2. The CDR3 consists of 15 residues. Germline V CDR1 and CDR2: KGHDR, SFDVKD. The DNA for the CDR3 is TGTGCCACCAGTGATTTGGGGACAGGGCGAGAGACCCAGTACTTC. Encoded protein: CATSDLGTGRETQYF.

Many counts were recorded for this clone. The chain recombines TRBV5-4 with TRBJ1-1; TRBD1 agrees at 7 bases. The J segment lost 1 base and the V segment lost 5 bases, leaving 8 bases of the junction unmatched. There are 15 residues in the CDR3. The germline V gene has CDR1 SGHNT and CDR2 YYREEE (reference sequence). CDR3: CASRRGRGSNTEAFF. CDR3 nucleotide sequence: TGTGCCAGCAGAAGGGGCAGGGGGTCGAACACTGAAGCTTTCTTT.

This clone was observed many times. V usage is TRBV18 and J usage is TRBJ2-3, with D perhaps matching TRBD2 (5 bases). Trimming removed 3 bases from V and 4 bases from J, with 8 bases in between. Germline assignment: CDR1 KGHSH and CDR2 LQKENI. The CDR3 is made up of 13 amino acids. CDR3 nucleotides: TGTGCCAGCTCACCGAGGGTTGCAGATACGCAGTATTTT. It codes for CASSPRVADTQYF.

This clone was picked up many times. V gene TRBV15 combines with J gene TRBJ2-7; 8 bases line up with TRBD1. The CDR3 has 17 amino acids. V lost 0 bases and J lost 0; bases outside the gene matches: 7. Per the germline V gene, CDR1 is LNHNV and CDR2 is YYDKDF (reference sequence). CDR3 sequence reads: CATSRDSGQASSYEQYF. The CDR3 DNA follows: TGTGCCACCAGCAGAGATTCGGGACAGGCGTCCTCCTACGAGCAGTACTTC.

This clone was seen ten or more times. The chain recombines TRBV5-1 with TRBJ1-1; tentatively, D is TRBD1 (6 bases). There are 17 residues in the CDR3. The ends were cut back, 4 bases at V and 1 base at J, with 20 bases in the middle. Germline V gives CDR1 SGHRS, CDR2 YFSETQ. The chain's CDR3 is CASSTGRGSTKNTEAFF. CDR3 sequence (DNA): TGCGCCAGCAGCACCGGGAGGGGGTCTACTAAGAACACTGAAGCTTTCTTT. The full variable domain, with the rest looked up from reference TRBV5-1 and TRBJ1-1, is KAGVTQTPRYLIKTRGQQVTLSCSPISGHRSVSWYQQTPGQGLQFLFEYFSETQRNKGNFPGRFSGRQFSNSRSEMNVSTLELGDSALYLCASSTGRGSTKNTEAFFGQGTRLTVV.

Ten or more counts support this clone. This chain joins TRBV6-1 and TRBJ1-1; a possible D gene is TRBD1 (5 bases). The CDR3 is 13 residues long. Trimming cost V 8 bases and J 1 base, with 11 bases left between them. The V gene's germline CDR1 is MNHNS and CDR2 SASEGT. The CDR3 reads CASARQRNTEAFF. The DNA for the CDR3 is TGTGCCAGCGCGAGACAGAGGAACACTGAAGCTTTCTTT.

This clone was counted ten times or more. The rearrangement uses TRBV6-4 and TRBJ2-1; a weak D match, TRBD2 (6 bases). The CDR3 sequence is 15 residues long. In germline, CDR1 is MRHNA, CDR2 SNTAGT. The germline V and J ends were trimmed by 4 bases and 3 bases, with 13 bases remaining between them. The CDR3 sequence is CASSVSGLYYNEQFF. As DNA, the CDR3 is TGTGCCAGCAGTGTGAGCGGGCTTTACTACAATGAGCAGTTCTTC.